These 2 T cell receptor beta chains originate from one sample sequenced in a study of CXCR3-negative and CXCR3-positive naive CD8 T cells. Through 5' RACE with UMI labels, the TRB cDNA libraries were prepared. TCRdb processed the 5' RACE reads again and assigns one entry to each CDR3 protein, with no DNA. Listed are 56,000 or so distinct CDR3 sequences; 20% to 25% falls within the top ten. Sequenced input: memory CD8+ T cells from blood. Every receptor here comes from a human donor in good health. Some clones in this sample may be carry-over from other donors' samples.

This rearrangement joins TRBV7-9 to TRBJ1-5. The germline V gene has CDR1 SEHNR and CDR2 FQNEAQ (reference sequence). The CDR3 extends over 13 amino acids. CDR3 residues: CASSSAERQPQHF.

The rearrangement joins TRBV28 to TRBJ2-1. Germline assignment: CDR1 MDHEN and CDR2 SYDVKM. The CDR3 totals 14 residues. The CDR3 sequence is CASSFLFGDNEQFF.